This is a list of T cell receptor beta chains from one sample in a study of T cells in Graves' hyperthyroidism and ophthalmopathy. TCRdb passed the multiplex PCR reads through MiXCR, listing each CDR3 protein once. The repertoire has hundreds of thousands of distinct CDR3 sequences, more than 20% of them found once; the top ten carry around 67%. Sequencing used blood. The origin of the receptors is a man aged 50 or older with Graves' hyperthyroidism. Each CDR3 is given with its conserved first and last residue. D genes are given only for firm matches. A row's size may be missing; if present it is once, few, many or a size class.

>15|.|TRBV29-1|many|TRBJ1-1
TGCAGCGTTGAAGAATTGAAGGGCCCGGGGACTGAAGCTTTCTTT
CSVEELKGPGTEAFF
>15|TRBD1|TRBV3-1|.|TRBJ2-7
TGTGCCAGCAGCCTGGGACAGACAGGCTCCTACGAGCAGTACTTC
CASSLGQTGSYEQYF
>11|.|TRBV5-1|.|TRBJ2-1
TGCGCCAGCAGCTGGAACAATGAGCAGTTCTTC
CASSWNNEQFF
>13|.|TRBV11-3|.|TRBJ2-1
TGTGCCAGCACTATTATCGGTGGAAATGAGCAGTTCTTC
CASTIIGGNEQFF
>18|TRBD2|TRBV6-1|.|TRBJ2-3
TGTGCCAGCAGTGGTAGCGGGAGGGTTTCGATGGGCACAGATACGCAGTATTTT
CASSGSGRVSMGTDTQYF
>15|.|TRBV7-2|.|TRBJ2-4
TGTGCCAGCAGCTTATCAGAGGGCACCAAAAACATTCAGTACTTC
CASSLSEGTKNIQYF
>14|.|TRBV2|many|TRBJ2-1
TGTGCCAGCAGTGCGTTTGGGGGGTCCTATGAGCAGTTCTTC
CASSAFGGSYEQFF
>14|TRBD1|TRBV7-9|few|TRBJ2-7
TGTGCCAGCAGCTTCCCGGACAGGGCGGGCGAGCAGTACTTC
CASSFPDRAGEQYF
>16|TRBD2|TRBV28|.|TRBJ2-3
TGTGCCAGCAGTTTAGCCGGGACTAGCGACACAGATACGCAGTATTTT
CASSLAGTSDTDTQYF
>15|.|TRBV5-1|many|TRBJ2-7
TGCGCCAGCAGCTTGGAGGAGCGTCGAAACTACGAGCAGTACTTC
CASSLEERRNYEQYF